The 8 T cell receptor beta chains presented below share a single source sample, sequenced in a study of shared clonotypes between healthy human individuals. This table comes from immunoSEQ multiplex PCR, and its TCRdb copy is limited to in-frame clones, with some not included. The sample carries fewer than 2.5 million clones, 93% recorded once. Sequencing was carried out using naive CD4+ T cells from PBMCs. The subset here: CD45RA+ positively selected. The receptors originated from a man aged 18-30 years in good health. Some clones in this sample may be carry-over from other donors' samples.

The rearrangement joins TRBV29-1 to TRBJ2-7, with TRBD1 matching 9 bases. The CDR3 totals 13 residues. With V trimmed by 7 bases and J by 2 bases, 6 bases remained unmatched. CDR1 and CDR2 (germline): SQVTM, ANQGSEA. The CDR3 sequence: CSGGGTGTYEQYF. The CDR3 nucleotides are TGCAGCGGCGGAGGGACAGGGACCTACGAGCAGTACTTC.

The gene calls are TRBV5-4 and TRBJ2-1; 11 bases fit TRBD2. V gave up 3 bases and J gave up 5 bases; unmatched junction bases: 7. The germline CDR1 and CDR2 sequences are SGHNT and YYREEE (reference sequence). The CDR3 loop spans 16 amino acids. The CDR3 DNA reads TGTGCCAGCAGCTCCGGAGGACTAGCGGGTAACAATGAGCAGTTCTTC. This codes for CASSSGGLAGNNEQFF.

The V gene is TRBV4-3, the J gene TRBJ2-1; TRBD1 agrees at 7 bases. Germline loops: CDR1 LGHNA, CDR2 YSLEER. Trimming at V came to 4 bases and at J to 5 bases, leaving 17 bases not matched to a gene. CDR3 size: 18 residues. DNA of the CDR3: TGCGCCAGCAGCCGGGTCGACAGGGCGCCCAACATCGACAATGAGCAGTTCTTC. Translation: CASSRVDRAPNIDNEQFF.

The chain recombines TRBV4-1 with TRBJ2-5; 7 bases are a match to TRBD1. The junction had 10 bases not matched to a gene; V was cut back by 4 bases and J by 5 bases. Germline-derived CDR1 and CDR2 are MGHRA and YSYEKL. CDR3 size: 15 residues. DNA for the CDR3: TGCGCCAGCAGCCGACAGACAGGGCTGTCGGAGACCCAGTACTTC. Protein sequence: CASSRQTGLSETQYF.

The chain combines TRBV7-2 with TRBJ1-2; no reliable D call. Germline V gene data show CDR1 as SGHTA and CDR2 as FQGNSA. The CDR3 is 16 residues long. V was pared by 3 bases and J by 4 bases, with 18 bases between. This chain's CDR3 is CASSLEAGAGFYGYTF. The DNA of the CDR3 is TGTGCCAGCAGCTTGGAAGCAGGTGCGGGCTTCTATGGCTACACCTTC.

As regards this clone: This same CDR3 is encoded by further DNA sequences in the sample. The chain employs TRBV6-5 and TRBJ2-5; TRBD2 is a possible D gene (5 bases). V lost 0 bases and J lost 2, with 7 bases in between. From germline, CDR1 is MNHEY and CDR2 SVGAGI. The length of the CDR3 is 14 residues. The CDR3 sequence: CASSYSRAQETQYF. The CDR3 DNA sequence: TGTGCCAGCAGTTACTCGAGGGCTCAAGAGACCCAGTACTTC.

CDR3 region: CASSLPRTRGVYTGELFF. CDR3 sequence (DNA): TGTGCCAGCAGCTTACCCCGCACGAGGGGAGTATACACCGGGGAGCTGTTTTTT. V gene TRBV7-9 combines with J gene TRBJ2-2, with D perhaps being TRBD1 or TRBD2 (5 bases each). V shed 2 bases and J shed 3 bases, with 19 bases lying between them. Germline V CDR1 and CDR2: SEHNR, FQNEAQ (reference sequence). This CDR3 spans 18 amino acids. The full variable domain, rest sourced from reference TRBV7-9 and TRBJ2-2, is DTGVSQNPRHKITKRGQNVTFRCDPISEHNRLYWYRQTLGQGPEFLTYFQNEAQLEKSRLLSDRFSAERPKGSFSTLEIQRTEQGDSAMYLCASSLPRTRGVYTGELFFGEGSRLTVL.

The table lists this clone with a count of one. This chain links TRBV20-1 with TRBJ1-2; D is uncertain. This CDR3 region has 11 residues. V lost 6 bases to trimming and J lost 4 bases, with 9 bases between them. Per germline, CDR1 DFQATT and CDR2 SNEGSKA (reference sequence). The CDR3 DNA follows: TGCAGTGCGAACAGCTTCTATGGCTACACCTTC. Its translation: CSANSFYGYTF.